The clone carrying this TCR beta chain was counted many times. V gave up 6 bases and J gave up 4 bases, with 13 bases separating them. The CDR3 consists of 13 residues. The germline gives CDR1 DFQATT, CDR2 SNEGSKA (reference sequence). Gene-specific TRAV and TRBV primers were used for first-strand cDNA, covering alpha and beta chains. TCRs were put through approximately 20 PCR cycles of amplification with Phusion. A constant-region primer and the V-primer adapter served as the primer pair. TCRdb re-called the reads through MiXCR, storing one row per CDR3 protein. Of 80,000 to 95,000 distinct CDR3 sequences in the sample, more than 7.5% were seen once. This entry belongs to a study of low-dose radiotherapy and immunotherapy resistance in tumors. Across the whole study: The regimen for patients comprised intravenous nivolumab 240 mg every two weeks plus intravenous ipilimumab 1 mg/kg every six weeks.

Sample time point: before trial treatment. The donors' treatment consisted of nivolumab, ipilimumab, aspirin, low-dose cyclophosphamide and low-dose radiotherapy. The patients who were eligible all carried advanced solid tumors that lacked tumor-infiltrating lymphocytes, meaning the tumors were TIL-negative. The genes are TRBV20-1 and TRBJ1-5; no clear D. This clonotype was obtained from a male donor with prostate cancer. Sequencing used PBMCs, obtained before treatment. In nucleotides, the CDR3 is TGCAGTGCCCCCGGGGAAAATAATCAGCCCCAGCATTTT. The encoded protein is CSAPGENNQPQHF.